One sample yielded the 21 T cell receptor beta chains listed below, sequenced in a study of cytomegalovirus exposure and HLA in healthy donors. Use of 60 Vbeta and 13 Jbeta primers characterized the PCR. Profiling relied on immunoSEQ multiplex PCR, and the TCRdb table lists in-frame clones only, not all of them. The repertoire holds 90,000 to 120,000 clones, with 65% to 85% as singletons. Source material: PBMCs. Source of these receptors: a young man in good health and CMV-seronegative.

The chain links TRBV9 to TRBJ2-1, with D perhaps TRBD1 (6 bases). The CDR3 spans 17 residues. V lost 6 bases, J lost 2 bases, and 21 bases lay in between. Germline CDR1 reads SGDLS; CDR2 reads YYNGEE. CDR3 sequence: CASTGETGSRAYNEQFF. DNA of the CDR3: TGTGCCAGCACCGGCGAAACAGGGAGTCGGGCCTACAATGAGCAGTTCTTC.

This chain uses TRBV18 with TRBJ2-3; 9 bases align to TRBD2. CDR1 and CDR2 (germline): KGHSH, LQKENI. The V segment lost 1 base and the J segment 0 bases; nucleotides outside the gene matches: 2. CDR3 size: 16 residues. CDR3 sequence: CASSPRLAGSTDTQYF. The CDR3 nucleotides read TGTGCCAGCTCACCACGCCTAGCGGGGAGCACAGATACGCAGTATTTT.

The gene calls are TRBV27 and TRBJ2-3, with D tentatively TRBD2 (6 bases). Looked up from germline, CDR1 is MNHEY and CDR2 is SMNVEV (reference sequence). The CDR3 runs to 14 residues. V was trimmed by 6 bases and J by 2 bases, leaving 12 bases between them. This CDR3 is CASSATRTTDTQYF. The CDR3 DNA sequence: TGTGCCAGCAGCGCGACTAGGACCACAGATACGCAGTATTTT.

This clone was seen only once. The CDR3 spells CASSEKSGTKAFF. The CDR3 nucleotides are TGTGCCAGCAGCGAAAAATCCGGGACAAAAGCTTTCTTT. This sequence joins TRBV7-9 and TRBJ1-1; maybe TRBD1 (6 bases). V was shortened by 5 bases and J by 9 bases, with 16 bases between the two germline ends. CDR1 is SEHNR and CDR2 is FQNEAQ in the germline V gene (reference sequence). This CDR3 has 13 residues.

In DNA, the CDR3 is TGCGCCAGCAGCCACCCCGGGACAACCAACACTGAAGCTTTCTTT. As protein: CASSHPGTTNTEAFF. The rearrangement links TRBV10-2 to TRBJ1-1, with D perhaps TRBD1 (6 bases). The CDR3 runs 15 residues. Germline CDR1 is WSHSY and CDR2 is SAAADI. Trimming took 6 bases from V and 2 from J, leaving 16 bases between them.

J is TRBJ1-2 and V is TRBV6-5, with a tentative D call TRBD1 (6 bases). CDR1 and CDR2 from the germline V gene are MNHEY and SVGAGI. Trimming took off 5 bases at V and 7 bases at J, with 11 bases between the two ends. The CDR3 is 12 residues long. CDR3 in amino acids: CASSLRGGGYTF. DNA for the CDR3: TGTGCCAGCAGTCTCCGAGGGGGTGGCTACACCTTC.

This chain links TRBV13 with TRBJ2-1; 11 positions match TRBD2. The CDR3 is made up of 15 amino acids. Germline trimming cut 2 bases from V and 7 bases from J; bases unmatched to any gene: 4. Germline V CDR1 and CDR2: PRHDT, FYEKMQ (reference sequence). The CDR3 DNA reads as TGTGCCAGCAGCTTATATAGCGGGGGGGATAATGAGCAGTTCTTC. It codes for CASSLYSGGDNEQFF.

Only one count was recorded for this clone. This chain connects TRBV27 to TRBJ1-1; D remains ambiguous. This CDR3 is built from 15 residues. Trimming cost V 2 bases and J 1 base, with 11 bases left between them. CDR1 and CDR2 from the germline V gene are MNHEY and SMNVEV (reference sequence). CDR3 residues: CASSLLVGRNTEAFF. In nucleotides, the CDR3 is TGTGCCAGCAGTTTACTGGTTGGGAGGAACACTGAAGCTTTCTTT.

CDR3 nucleotide sequence: TGTGCCAGCAGTGAGGATAGCGGGGGACGAGAGACCCAGTACTTC. Protein: CASSEDSGGRETQYF. The rearrangement joins TRBV2 to TRBJ2-5, with 9 nucleotides matching TRBD2. The CDR3 extends over 15 amino acids. J gave up 4 bases and V 3 bases, and 6 bases lay outside the gene matches. CDR1 and CDR2 (germline): SNHLY, FYNNEI.

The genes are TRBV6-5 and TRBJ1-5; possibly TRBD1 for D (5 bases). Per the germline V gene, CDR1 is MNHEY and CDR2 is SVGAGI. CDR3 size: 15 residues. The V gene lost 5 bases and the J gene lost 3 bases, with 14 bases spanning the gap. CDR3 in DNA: TGTGCCAGCAGTCCCCGGGGGAGTTTCAATCAGCCCCAGCATTTT. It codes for CASSPRGSFNQPQHF.

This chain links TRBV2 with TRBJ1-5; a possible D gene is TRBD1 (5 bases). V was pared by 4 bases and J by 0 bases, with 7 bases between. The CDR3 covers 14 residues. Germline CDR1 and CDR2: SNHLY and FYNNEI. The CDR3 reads CASSGQLSNQPQHF. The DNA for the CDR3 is TGTGCCAGCAGTGGACAGCTTAGCAATCAGCCCCAGCATTTT.

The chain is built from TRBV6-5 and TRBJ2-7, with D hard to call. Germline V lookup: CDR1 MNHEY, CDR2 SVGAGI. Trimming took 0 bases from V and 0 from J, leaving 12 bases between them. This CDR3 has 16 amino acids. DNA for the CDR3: TGTGCCAGCAGTTACTCGACCATCCGGAGCTCCTACGAGCAGTACTTC. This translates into CASSYSTIRSSYEQYF.

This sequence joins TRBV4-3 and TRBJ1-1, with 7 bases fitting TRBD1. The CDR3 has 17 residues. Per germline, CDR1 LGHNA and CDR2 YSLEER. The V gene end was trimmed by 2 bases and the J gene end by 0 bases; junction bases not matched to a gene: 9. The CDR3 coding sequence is TGCGCCAGCAGCCAACTCCCGAGGGGGCGGATGAACACTGAAGCTTTCTTT. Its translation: CASSQLPRGRMNTEAFF.

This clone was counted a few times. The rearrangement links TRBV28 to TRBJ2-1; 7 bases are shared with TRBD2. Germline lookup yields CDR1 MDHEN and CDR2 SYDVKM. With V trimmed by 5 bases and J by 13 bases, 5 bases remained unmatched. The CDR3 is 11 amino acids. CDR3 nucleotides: TGTGCCAGCAGTACGCGGGGGACCCAGTTCTTC. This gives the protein CASSTRGTQFF.

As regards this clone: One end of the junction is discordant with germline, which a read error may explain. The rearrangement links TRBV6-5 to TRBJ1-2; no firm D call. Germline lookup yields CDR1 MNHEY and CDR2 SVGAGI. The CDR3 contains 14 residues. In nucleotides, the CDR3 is TGTGCCAGCAGAGCGGACGGAAGTAACTATGGCTACCCCTTC. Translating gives CASRADGSNYGYPF.

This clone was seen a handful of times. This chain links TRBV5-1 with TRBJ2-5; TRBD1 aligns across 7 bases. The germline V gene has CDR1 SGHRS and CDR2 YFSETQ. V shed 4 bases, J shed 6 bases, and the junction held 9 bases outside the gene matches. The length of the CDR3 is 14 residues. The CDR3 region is CASSMETGLKTQYF. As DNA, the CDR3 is TGCGCCAGCAGCATGGAGACAGGGTTGAAGACCCAGTACTTC.

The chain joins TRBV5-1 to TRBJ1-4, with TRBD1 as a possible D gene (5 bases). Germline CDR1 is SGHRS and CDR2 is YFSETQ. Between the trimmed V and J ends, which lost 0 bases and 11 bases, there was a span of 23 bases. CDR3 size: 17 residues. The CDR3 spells CASSLDGRRGFEGKLFF. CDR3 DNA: TGCGCCAGCAGCTTGGATGGGAGGCGGGGGTTCGAGGGGAAACTGTTTTTT.

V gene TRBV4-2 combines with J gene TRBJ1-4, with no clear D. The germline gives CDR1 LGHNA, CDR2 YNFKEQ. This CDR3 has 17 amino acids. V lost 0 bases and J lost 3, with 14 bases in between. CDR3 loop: CASSQEGVVAANEKLFF. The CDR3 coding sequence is TGTGCCAGCAGCCAAGAGGGCGTTGTGGCTGCTAATGAAAAACTGTTTTTT.

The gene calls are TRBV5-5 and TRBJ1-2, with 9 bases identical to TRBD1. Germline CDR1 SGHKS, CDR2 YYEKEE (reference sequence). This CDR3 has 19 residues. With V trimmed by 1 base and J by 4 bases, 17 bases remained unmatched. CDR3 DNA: TGTGCCAGCAGCTTGATGACAGGGGGAGCATCTCCATTAAGCTATGGCTACACCTTC. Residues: CASSLMTGGASPLSYGYTF.

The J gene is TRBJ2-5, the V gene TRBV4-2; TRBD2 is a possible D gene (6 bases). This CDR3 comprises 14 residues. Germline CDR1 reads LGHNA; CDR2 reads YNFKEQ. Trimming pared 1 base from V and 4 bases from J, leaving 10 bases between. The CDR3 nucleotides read TGTGCCAGCAGCCAAGGCAGGGAGGCAGAGACCCAGTACTTC. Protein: CASSQGREAETQYF.

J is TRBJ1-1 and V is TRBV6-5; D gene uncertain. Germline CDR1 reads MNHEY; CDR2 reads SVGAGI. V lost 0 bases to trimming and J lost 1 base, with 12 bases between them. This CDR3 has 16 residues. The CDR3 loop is CASSYSPDWGNTEAFF. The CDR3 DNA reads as TGTGCCAGCAGTTACTCCCCGGACTGGGGGAACACTGAAGCTTTCTTT.